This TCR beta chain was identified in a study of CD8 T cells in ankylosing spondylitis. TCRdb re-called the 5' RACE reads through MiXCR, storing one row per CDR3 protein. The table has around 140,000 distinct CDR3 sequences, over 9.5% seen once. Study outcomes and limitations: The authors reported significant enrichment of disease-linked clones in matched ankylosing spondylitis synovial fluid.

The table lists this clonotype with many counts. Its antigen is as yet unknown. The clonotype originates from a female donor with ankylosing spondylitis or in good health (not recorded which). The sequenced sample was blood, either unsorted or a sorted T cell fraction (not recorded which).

The DNA for the CDR3 is TGCGCCAGCAGCCCTGGACACACCGCGAACACCGGGGAGCTGTTTTTT. It yields the protein CASSPGHTANTGELFF. The gene calls are TRBV5-1 and TRBJ2-2; maybe TRBD1 (5 bases). Per germline, CDR1 SGHRS and CDR2 YFSETQ. The CDR3 is 16 amino acids. V was pared by 4 bases and J by 0 bases, with 13 bases between.